This TCR beta chain was sequenced during a study of blood T cell repertoires in COVID-19. At the level of the study: Acute and convalescent COVID-19 specimens originated in the United States, Italy and Spain. From T cells, B-cell-depleted T cells, or PBMCs came the material, which was cDNA or gDNA.

In the study's own analysis: The assay estimated nucleated cells by amplifying reference gene primers. TCRdb's copy holds only in-frame clones and misses some; the assay was immunoSEQ multiplex PCR. The V and J calls and clone size are taken from that table; D and trimming were inferred from the DNA. The sample includes 110,000 or so clones, roughly 85% of them seen just once. Trimming took off 0 bases at V and 6 bases at J, with 18 bases between the two ends. The germline V gene has CDR1 ENHRY and CDR2 SYGVKD. The CDR3 has 17 amino acids. This sequence originates from a man aged 40-50 years with acute or convalescent COVID-19. Sequencing used peripheral blood. The chain uses TRBV10-3 and TRBJ1-5; D is possibly TRBD1 (6 bases). This CDR3 is CAISESWAGEGGQPQHF. In DNA, the CDR3 is TGTGCCATCAGTGAGTCCTGGGCAGGGGAAGGAGGTCAGCCCCAGCATTTT.